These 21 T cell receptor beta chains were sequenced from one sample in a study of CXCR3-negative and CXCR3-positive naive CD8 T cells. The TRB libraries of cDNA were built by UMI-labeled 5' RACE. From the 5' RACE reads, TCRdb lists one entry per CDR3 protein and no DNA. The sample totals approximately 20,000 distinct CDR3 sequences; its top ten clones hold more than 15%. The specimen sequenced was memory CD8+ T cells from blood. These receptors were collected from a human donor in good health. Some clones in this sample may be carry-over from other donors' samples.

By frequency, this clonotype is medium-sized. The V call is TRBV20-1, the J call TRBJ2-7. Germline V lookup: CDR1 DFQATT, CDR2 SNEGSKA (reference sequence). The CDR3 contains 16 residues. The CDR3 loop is CSARDQLAGESYEQYF.

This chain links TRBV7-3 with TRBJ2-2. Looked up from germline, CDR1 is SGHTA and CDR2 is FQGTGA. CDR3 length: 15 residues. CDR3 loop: CASSLSSGNTGELFF.

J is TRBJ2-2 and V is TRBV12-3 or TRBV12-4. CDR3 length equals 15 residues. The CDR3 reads CASSLEPGNTGELFF.

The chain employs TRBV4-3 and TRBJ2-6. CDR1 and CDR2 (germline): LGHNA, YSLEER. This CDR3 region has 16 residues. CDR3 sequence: CASSQDGFSGANVLTF.

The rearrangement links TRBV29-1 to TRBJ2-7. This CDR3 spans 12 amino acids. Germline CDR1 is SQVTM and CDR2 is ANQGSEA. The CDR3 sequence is CSVEAAAYEQYF.

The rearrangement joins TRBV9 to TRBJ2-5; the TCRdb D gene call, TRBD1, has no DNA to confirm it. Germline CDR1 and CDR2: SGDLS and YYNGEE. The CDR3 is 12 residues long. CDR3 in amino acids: CASSTPGETQYF.

The CDR3 loop reads CASSPGQGYYEQYF. The chain combines TRBV14 with TRBJ2-7; TCRdb picks TRBD1, but there is no DNA to check that call. The V gene's germline CDR1 is SGHDN and CDR2 FVKESK. CDR3 length equals 14 residues.

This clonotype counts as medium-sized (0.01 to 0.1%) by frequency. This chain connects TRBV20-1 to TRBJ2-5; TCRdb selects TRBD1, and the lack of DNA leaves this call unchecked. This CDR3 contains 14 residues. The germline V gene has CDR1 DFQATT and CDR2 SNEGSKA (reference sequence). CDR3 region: CSSGTGGDLGTQYF.

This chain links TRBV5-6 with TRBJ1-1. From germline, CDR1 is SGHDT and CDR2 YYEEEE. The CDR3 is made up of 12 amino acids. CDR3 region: CASSFGGLEAFF.

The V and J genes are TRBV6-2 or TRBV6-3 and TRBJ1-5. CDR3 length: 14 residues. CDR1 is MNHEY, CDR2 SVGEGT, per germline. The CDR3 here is CASSRDSDYQPQHF.

CDR3 in amino acids: CASSLAPGPWGEQFF. The V gene is TRBV28, the J gene TRBJ2-1; the TCRdb D gene call, TRBD1, has no DNA to confirm it. In germline, CDR1 is MDHEN, CDR2 SYDVKM. The CDR3 is 15 residues long.

The CDR3 loop reads CASTSWAGNEQYF. The J gene is TRBJ2-7, the V gene TRBV19; TCRdb lists TRBD1, though no DNA is available to test this call. Per germline, CDR1 LNHDA and CDR2 SQIVND (reference sequence). There are 13 residues in the CDR3.

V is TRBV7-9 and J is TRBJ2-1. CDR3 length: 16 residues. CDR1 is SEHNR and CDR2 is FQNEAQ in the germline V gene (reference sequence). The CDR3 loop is CASSLGYTSSYNEQFF.

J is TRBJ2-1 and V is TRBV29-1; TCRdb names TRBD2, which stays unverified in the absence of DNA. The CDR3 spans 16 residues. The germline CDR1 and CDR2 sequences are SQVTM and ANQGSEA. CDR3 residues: CSVDGPSGGASNEQFF.

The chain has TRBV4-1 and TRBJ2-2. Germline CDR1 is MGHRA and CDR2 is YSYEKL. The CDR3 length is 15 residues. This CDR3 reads CASSLAAANTGELFF.

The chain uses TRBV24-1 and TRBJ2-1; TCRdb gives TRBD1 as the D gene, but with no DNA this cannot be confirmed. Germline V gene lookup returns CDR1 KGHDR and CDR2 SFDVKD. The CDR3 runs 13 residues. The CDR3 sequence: CATSPGHYNEQFF.

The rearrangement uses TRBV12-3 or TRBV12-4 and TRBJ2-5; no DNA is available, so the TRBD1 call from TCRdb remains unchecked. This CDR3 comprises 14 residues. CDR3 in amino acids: CASSLDRVGETQYF.

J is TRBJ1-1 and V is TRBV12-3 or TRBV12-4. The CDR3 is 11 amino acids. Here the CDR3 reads CASPSGTEAFF.

The CDR3 reads CASSSSSGSTDTQYF. The V call is TRBV6-2 or TRBV6-3, the J call TRBJ2-3; without DNA, the TCRdb call of TRBD2 cannot be checked. This CDR3 region has 15 residues. From germline, CDR1 is MNHEY and CDR2 SVGEGT.

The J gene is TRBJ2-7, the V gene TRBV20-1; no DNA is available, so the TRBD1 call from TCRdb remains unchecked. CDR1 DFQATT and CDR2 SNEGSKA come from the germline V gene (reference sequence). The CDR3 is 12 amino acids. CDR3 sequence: CSAREREVEQYF.

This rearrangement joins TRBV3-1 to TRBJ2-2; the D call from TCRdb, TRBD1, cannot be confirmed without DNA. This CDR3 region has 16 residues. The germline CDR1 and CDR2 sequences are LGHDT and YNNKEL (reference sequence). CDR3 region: CASSQGTGERAGELFF.